The sequence of this TCR beta chain was determined in a study of blood T cell repertoires in COVID-19. Here immunoSEQ multiplex PCR was the method, and the copy in TCRdb shows in-frame clones only, minus some. This repertoire shows some 150,000 clones, approximately 85% found once; its top ten account for about 0.95%. This CDR3 has 16 residues. CDR1 is SNHLY, CDR2 FYNNEI, per germline. Germline trimming cut 2 bases from V and 0 bases from J; bases unmatched to any gene: 5. The receptor comes from a man aged 40-50 years with acute or convalescent COVID-19. The source material was peripheral blood. V and J are TRBV2 and TRBJ1-1; 8 bases fit TRBD1. CDR3 nucleotide sequence: TGTGCCAGCAGTGAATCCGGGACAGGTTTGAACACTGAAGCTTTCTTT. Translated: CASSESGTGLNTEAFF.